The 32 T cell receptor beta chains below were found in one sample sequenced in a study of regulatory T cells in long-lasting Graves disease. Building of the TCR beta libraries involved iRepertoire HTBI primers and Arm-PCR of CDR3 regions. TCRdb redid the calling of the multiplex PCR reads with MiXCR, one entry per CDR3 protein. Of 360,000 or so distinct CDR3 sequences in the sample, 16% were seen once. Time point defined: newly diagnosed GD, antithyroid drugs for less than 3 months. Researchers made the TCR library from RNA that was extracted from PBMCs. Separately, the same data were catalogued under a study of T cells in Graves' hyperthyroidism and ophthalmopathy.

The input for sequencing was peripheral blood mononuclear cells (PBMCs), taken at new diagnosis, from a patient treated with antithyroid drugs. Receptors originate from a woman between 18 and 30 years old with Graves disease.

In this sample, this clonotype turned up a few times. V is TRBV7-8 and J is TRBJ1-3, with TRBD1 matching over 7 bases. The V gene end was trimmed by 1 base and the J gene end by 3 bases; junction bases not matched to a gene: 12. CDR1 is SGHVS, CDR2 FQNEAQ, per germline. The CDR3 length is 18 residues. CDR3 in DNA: TGTGCCAGCAGCTTAGTGGTTCCGACAGGGATAGGTGGAAACACCATATATTTT. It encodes CASSLVVPTGIGGNTIYF.

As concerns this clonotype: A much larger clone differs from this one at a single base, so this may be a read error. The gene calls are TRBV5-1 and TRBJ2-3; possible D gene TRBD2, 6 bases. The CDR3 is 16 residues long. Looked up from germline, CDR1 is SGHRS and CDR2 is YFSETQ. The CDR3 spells CASSLQDTGAPLAQSF. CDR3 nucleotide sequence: TGTGCCAGCAGCTTACAAGATACCGGGGCCCCGCTAGCGCAGTCCTTC. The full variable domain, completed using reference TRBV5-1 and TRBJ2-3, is KAGVTQTPRYLIKTRGQQVTLSCSPISGHRSVSWYQQTPGQGLQFLFEYFSETQRNKGNFPGRFSGRQFSNSRSEMNVSTLELGDSALYLCASSLQDTGAPLAQSFGPGTRLTVL.

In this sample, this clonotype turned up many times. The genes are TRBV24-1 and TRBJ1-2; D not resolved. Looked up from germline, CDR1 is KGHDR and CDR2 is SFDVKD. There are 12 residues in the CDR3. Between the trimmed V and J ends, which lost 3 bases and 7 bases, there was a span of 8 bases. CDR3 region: CATSDNGSGYTF. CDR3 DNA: TGTGCCACCAGTGATAACGGGTCTGGCTACACCTTC.

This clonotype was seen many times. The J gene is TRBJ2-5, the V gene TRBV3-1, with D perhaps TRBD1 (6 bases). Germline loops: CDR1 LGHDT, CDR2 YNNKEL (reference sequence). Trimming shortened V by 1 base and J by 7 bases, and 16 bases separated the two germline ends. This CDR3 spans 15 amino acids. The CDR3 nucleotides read TGTGCCAGCAGCCAAGGGACGGGACACCCCGGGACCCAGTACTTC. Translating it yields CASSQGTGHPGTQYF.

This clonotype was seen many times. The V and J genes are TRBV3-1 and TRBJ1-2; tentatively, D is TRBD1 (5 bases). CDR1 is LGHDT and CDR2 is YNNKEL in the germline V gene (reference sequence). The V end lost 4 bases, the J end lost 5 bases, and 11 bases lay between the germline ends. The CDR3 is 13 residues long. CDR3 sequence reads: CASSRKTGYGYTF. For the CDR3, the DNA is TGTGCCAGCAGCCGCAAAACAGGTTATGGCTACACCTTC.

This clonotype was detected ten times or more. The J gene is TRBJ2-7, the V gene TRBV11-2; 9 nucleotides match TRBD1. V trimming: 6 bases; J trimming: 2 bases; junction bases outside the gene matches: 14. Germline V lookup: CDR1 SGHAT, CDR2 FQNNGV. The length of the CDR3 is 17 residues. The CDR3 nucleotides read TGTGCCAGCAGATCCGGGACAGGGAGAGATCGGACCTACGAGCAGTACTTC. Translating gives CASRSGTGRDRTYEQYF.

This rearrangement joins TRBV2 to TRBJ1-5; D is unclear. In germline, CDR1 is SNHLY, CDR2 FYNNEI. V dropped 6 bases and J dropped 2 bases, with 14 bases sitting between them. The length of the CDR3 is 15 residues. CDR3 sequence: CASSSGPVGNQPQHF. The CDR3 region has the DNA TGTGCCAGCAGCTCCGGGCCCGTGGGCAATCAGCCCCAGCATTTT.

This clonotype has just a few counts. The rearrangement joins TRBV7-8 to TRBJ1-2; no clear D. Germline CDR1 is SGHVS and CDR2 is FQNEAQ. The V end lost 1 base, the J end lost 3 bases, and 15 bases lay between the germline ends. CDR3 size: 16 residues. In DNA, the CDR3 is TGTGCCAGCAGCTTAGGGTCTTCCCGACTTCACTATGGCTACACCTTC. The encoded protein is CASSLGSSRLHYGYTF.

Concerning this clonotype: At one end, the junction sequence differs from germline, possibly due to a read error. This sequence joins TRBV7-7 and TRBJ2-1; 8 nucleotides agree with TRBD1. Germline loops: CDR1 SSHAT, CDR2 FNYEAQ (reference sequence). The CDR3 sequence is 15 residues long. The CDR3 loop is CASSLRGTGNNEQFF. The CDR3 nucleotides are TGTGCTAGCAGTCTTAGAGGGACAGGTAACAATGAGCAGTTCTTC.

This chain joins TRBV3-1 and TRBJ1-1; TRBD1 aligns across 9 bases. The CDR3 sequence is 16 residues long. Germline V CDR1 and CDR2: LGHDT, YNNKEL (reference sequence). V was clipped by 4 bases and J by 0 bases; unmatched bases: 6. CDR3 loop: CASSPPGQGMNTEAFF. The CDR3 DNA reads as TGTGCCAGCAGCCCCCCGGGACAGGGAATGAACACTGAAGCTTTCTTT.

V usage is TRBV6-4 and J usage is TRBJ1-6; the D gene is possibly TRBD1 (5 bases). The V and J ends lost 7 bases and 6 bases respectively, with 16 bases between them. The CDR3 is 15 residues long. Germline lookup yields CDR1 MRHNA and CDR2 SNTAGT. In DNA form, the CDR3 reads TGTGCCAGCACCCAGGACGGGGGGACTAATTCACCCCTCCACTTT. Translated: CASTQDGGTNSPLHF.

The CDR3 DNA follows: TGTGCCAGCAGTTACACAAAGGACAGGGGGCGGATAAAGTGGAACACTGAAGCTTTCTTT. Its protein is CASSYTKDRGRIKWNTEAFF. The chain recombines TRBV6-5 with TRBJ1-1; 11 bases are a match to TRBD1. Germline lookup yields CDR1 MNHEY and CDR2 SVGAGI. The CDR3 extends over 20 amino acids. V lost 2 bases to trimming and J lost 1 base; unmatched junction nucleotides: 15.

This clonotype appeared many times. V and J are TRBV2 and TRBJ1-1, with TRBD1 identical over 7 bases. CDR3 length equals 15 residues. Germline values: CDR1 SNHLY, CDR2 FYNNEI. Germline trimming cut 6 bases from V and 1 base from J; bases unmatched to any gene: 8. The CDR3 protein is CASREGAGGNTEAFF. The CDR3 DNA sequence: TGTGCCAGCAGGGAGGGGGCGGGGGGGAACACTGAAGCTTTCTTT.

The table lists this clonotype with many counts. In nucleotides, the CDR3 is TGTGCCTGGAGTGTACTGGGTATCCAAAACATTCAGTACTTC. Translation: CAWSVLGIQNIQYF. V usage is TRBV30 and J usage is TRBJ2-4; D remains unclear. Trimming shortened V by 0 bases and J by 5 bases, and 11 bases separated the two germline ends. Germline CDR1 and CDR2: GTSNPN and SVGIG (reference sequence). This CDR3 is 14 amino acids long.

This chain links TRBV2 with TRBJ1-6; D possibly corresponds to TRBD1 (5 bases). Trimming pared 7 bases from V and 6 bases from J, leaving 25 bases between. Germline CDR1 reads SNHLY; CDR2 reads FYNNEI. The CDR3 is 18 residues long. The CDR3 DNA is TGTGCCAGCAAGGGAGGGGCAGGGTTTTTTCCTCGTAATTCACCCCTCCACTTT. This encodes CASKGGAGFFPRNSPLHF.

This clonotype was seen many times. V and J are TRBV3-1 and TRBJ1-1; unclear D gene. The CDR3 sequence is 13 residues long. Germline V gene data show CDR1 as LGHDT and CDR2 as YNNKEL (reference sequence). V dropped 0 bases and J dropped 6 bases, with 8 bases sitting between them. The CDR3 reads CASSQDLRSEAFF. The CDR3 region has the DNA TGTGCCAGCAGCCAAGATCTAAGGTCTGAAGCTTTCTTT.

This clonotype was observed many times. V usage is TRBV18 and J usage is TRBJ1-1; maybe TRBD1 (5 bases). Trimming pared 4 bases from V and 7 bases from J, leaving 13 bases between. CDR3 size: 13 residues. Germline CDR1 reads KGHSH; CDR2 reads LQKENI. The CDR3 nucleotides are TGTGCCAGCTCACGATCGGGACGGAATGAAGCTTTCTTT. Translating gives CASSRSGRNEAFF.

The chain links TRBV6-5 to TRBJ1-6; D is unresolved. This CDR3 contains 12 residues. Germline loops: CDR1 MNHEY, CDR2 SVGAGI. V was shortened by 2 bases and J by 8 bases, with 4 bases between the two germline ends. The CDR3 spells CASSYGHSPLHF. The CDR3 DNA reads TGTGCCAGCAGTTACGGACATTCACCCCTCCACTTT.

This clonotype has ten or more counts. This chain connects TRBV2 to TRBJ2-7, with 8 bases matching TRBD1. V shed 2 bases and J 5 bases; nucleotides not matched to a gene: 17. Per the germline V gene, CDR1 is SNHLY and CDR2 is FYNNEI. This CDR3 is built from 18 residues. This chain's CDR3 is CASSESYLIGQGIDEQYF. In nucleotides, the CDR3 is TGTGCCAGCAGTGAAAGTTACTTGATTGGACAGGGTATCGACGAGCAGTACTTC.

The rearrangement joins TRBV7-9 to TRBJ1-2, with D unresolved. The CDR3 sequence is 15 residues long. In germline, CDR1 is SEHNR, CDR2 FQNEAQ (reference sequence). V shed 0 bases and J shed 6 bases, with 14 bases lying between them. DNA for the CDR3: TGTGCCAGCAGCTTAGCTGTGGGTGGGGTCAATGGCTACACCTTC. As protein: CASSLAVGGVNGYTF.

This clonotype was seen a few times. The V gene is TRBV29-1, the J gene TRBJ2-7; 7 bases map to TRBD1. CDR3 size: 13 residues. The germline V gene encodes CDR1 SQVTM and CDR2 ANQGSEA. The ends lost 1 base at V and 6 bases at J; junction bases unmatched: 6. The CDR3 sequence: CSVEGTGTTEQYF. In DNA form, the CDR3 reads TGCAGCGTTGAAGGGACAGGAACGACCGAGCAGTACTTC.

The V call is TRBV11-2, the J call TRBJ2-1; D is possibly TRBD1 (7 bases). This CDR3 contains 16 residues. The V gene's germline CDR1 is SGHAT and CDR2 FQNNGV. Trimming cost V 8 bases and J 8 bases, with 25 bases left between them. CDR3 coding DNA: TGTGCCAGCGGCGTAGTGCGGGACAGCTATCGCGATGAGCAGTTCTTC. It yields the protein CASGVVRDSYRDEQFF.

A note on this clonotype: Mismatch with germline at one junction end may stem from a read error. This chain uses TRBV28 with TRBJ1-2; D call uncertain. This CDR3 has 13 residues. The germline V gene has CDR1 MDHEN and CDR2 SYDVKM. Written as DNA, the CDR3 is TGTGCCAGCGGTTTTCAATCAATCAATATCTACACCTTC. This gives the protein CASGFQSINIYTF.

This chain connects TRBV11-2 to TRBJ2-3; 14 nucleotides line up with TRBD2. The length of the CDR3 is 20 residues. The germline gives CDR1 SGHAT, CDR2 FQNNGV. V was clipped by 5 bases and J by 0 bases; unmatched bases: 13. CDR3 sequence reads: CASSLGLAGDPGPSTDTQYF. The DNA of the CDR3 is TGTGCCAGCAGCCTGGGACTAGCGGGGGACCCGGGTCCTAGCACAGATACGCAGTATTTT.

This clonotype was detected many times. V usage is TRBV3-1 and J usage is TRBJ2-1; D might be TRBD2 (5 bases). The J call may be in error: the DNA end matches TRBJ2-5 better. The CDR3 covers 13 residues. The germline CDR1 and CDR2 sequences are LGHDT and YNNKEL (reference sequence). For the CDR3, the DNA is TGTGCCAGCAGCCCACCCAGTTTGGAGGCCCAGTACTTC. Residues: CASSPPSLEAQYF.

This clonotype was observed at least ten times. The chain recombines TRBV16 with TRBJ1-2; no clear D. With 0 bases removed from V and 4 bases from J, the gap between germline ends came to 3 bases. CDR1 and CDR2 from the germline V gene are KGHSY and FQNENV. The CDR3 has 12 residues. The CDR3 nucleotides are TGTGCCAGCAGCCAATCGGGCTATGGCTACACCTTC. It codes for CASSQSGYGYTF. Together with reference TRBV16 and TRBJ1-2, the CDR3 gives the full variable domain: GEEVAQTPKHLVRGEGQKAKLYCAPIKGHSYVFWYQQVLKNEFKFLISFQNENVFDETGMPKERFSAKCLPNSPCSLEIQATKLEDSAVYFCASSQSGYGYTFGSGTRLTVV.

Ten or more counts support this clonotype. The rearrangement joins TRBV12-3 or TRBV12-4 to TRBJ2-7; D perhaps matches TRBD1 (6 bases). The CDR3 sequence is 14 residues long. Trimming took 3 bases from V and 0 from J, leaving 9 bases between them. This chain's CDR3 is CASSLDRFSYEQYF. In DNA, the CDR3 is TGTGCCAGCAGTTTGGACAGATTCTCCTACGAGCAGTACTTC.

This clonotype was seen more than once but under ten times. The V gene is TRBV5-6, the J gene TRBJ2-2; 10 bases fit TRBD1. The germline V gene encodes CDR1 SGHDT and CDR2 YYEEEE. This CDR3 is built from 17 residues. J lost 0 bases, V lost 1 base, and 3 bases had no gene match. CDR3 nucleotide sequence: TGTGCCAGCAGCTTGCGCGGGACAGGGGCGAACACCGGGGAGCTGTTTTTT. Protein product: CASSLRGTGANTGELFF.

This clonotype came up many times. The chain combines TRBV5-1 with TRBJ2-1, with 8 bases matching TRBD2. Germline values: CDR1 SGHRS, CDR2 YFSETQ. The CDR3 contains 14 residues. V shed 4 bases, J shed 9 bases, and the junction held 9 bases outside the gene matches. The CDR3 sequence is CASSIPSGRGEQFF. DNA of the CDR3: TGCGCCAGCAGCATACCCAGCGGGAGAGGTGAGCAGTTCTTC.

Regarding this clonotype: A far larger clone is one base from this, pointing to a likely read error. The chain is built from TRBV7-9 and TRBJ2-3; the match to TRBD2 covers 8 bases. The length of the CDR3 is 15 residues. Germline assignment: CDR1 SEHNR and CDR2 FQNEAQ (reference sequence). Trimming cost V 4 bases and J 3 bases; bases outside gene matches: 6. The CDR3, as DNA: TGTGCCAGCAGCTCCCTCTCGGGGGGGACAGATACGCAGTATTTT. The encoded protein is CASSSLSGGTDTQYF.

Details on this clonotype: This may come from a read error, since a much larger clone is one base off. The CDR3 is CVSSGTGREQYF. CDR3 coding DNA: TGTGTCAGCAGTGGAACAGGGCGCGAGCAGTACTTC. This rearrangement joins TRBV6-1 to TRBJ2-7, with D perhaps TRBD1 (6 bases). CDR3 length: 12 amino acids. Germline CDR1 is MNHNS and CDR2 is SASEGT.

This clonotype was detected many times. The CDR3 DNA follows: TGTGCCAGCTCACGGATCGGGACAGAGCATGAAAAACTGTTTTTT. This codes for CASSRIGTEHEKLFF. The chain links TRBV18 to TRBJ1-4, with TRBD1 matching over 7 bases. V trimming: 4 bases; J trimming: 6 bases; junction bases outside the gene matches: 8. Germline V lookup: CDR1 KGHSH, CDR2 LQKENI. This CDR3 is built from 15 residues.